The 5 T cell receptor beta chains given below trace back to one sample, sequenced in a study of OX40 agonist ivuxolimab in advanced cancers. Clones were sequenced by immunoSEQ multiplex PCR, and TCRdb holds only the in-frame ones, with some missing. The repertoire has approximately 50,000 clones, approximately 80% of them found once; the top ten carry about 3.8%. Sequencing used CD4+ or CD8+ T cells sorted from blood, obtained in a trial of the OX40 agonist ivuxolimab. All receptors come from an adult with an advanced solid tumor such as melanoma, head and neck, liver or kidney cancer.

V usage is TRBV5-5 and J usage is TRBJ1-2; no reliable D call. Germline V CDR1 and CDR2: SGHKS, YYEKEE (reference sequence). CDR3 length equals 12 residues. The germline V and J ends were trimmed by 2 bases and 5 bases, with 7 bases remaining between them. The CDR3 protein is CASSFADYGYTF. CDR3 DNA sequence: TGTGCCAGCAGCTTTGCCGATTATGGCTACACCTTC.

A remark on this clone: This may be a read error: a much more frequent sequence differs by one nucleotide. The genes are TRBV7-9 and TRBJ1-1; D remains ambiguous. This CDR3 is built from 13 residues. Trimming took off 1 base at V and 1 base at J, with 4 bases between the two ends. Per germline, CDR1 SEHNR and CDR2 FQNEAQ (reference sequence). CDR3 residues: CASSLEGNTEAFF. The CDR3 DNA is TGTGCCAGCAGCTTAGAGGGGAACACTGAAGCTTTCTTT.

The rearrangement links TRBV7-3 to TRBJ2-3, with TRBD1 as a possible D gene (5 bases). V was shortened by 5 bases and J by 5 bases, with 8 bases between the two germline ends. CDR3 size: 12 residues. Per germline, CDR1 SGHTA and CDR2 FQGTGA. The CDR3, as DNA: TGTGCCAGCAGCGCCACAGGAGATACGCAGTATTTT. This translates into CASSATGDTQYF.

The chain is built from TRBV5-8 and TRBJ1-3; D remains unclear. Looked up from germline, CDR1 is SGHTS and CDR2 is YDEGEE. V gave up 1 base and J gave up 7 bases, with 12 bases separating them. CDR3 length: 14 residues. The CDR3 nucleotides are TGTGCCAGCAGCTTGTGGGCCAGAGGGAACACCATATATTTT. It is translated as CASSLWARGNTIYF.

The chain links TRBV7-9 to TRBJ2-4; D remains ambiguous. This CDR3 comprises 15 residues. Germline loops: CDR1 SEHNR, CDR2 FQNEAQ (reference sequence). Trimming cost V 4 bases and J 0 bases, with 10 bases left between them. CDR3 protein: CASSSTDGAKNIQYF. CDR3 nucleotides: TGTGCCAGCAGCTCTACGGACGGAGCCAAAAACATTCAGTACTTC. Looking up the rest from reference TRBV7-9 and TRBJ2-4 gives the full variable domain: DTGVSQNPRHKITKRGQNVTFRCDPISEHNRLYWYRQTLGQGPEFLTYFQNEAQLEKSRLLSDRFSAERPKGSFSTLEIQRTEQGDSAMYLCASSSTDGAKNIQYFGAGTRLSVL.